This paragraph reports one T cell receptor beta chain. With V trimmed by 1 base and J by 6 bases, 2 bases remained unmatched. The germline V gene encodes CDR1 SGHRS and CDR2 YFSETQ. CDR3 length equals 15 residues. The data stem from a study of blood T cell repertoires in COVID-19. Study context: Both acute and convalescent COVID-19 samples were obtained from the United States, Italy and Spain.

Here immunoSEQ multiplex PCR was the method, and the copy in TCRdb shows in-frame clones only, minus some. The sample holds about 30,000 clones, just over 85% seen once. Source material: peripheral blood. This clonotype was obtained from a human donor in a cohort sampled during active COVID-19. The gene calls are TRBV5-1 and TRBJ2-1; 12 nucleotides match TRBD1. Written as DNA, the CDR3 is TGCGCCAGCAGCTTGAGGGACAGGGGGCCCAATGAGCAGTTCTTC. Encoded protein: CASSLRDRGPNEQFF.